The sequence of this T cell receptor (beta chain) was determined in a study of T-cell reconstitution after alpha-beta-depleted transplantation in children. Study-wide points: After one year, T-cell counts and TCRbeta diversity mostly came from new T cells. Certain patients had high TCRbeta diversity at day 60, and it came from recipient T cells and thymic progenitors that survived. Reports say that about two months after transplant, the alpha-beta T cells came out of several hundred graft clones that had expanded.

This CDR3 is built from 17 residues. Per germline, CDR1 DFQATT and CDR2 SNEGSKA (reference sequence). Trimming at V came to 0 bases and at J to 4 bases, leaving 9 bases not matched to a gene. Unique molecular identifiers were used to barcode this TCRbeta library. TCRdb itself ran the PCR reads through MiXCR, one entry per CDR3 protein. The table has fewer than 550,000 distinct CDR3 sequences, about 10% seen once; the top ten hold about 14%. With regard to this clonotype: Its antigen is unidentified.

The rearrangement joins TRBV20-1 to TRBJ1-1, with TRBD1 matching over 12 bases. The clonotype originates from a female patient under 10 years old who had a stem cell transplant for aplastic anemia, so the T cells may come from the graft donor. The starting material was PBMCs, mostly from graft donor cells, obtained 180 days after TCRalphabeta/CD19-depleted stem cell transplant. The CDR3 loop is CSARDPGTGGVGTEAFF. Here the CDR3 DNA reads TGCAGTGCTAGAGACCCCGGGACAGGGGGCGTTGGCACTGAAGCTTTCTTT.